The clone carrying this T cell receptor (beta chain) was seen only a few times. The data were obtained in a study of molecular identifiers for immune sequencing clone quantification. Germline V gene sequence: CDR1 SQVTM, CDR2 ANQGSEA. V dropped 6 bases and J dropped 0 bases, with 21 bases sitting between them. The CDR3 contains 16 residues. TCRdb used MiXCR to reprocess the PCR reads, holding one entry per CDR3 protein. The table shows about 330,000 distinct CDR3 sequences, with 24% occurring only once. The chain employs TRBV29-1 and TRBJ2-7, with D possibly matching TRBD1 (6 bases). This clonotype was obtained from a human donor in good health. Some libraries in this study had Jurkat cell RNA spiked in. Sequencing was done on a sample of naive CD8+ T cells from blood, with Jurkat cell RNA spiked in. Specified subset: FACS-sorted CD8+CD4-CCR7+CD45RA+ naive T cells. The CDR3 nucleotides are TGCAGCGTCCTGGGTACCGAACGGGACATCTCCTACGAGCAGTACTTC. Translated, it gives CSVLGTERDISYEQYF.